This T cell receptor beta chain was captured by sequencing in a study of blood T cell repertoires in COVID-19. Study-wide background: T cells, B-cell-depleted T cells, or PBMCs supplied cDNA or gDNA.

The authors' processing: The assay estimated nucleated cells by amplifying reference gene primers. TCRdb's copy holds only in-frame clones and misses some; the assay was immunoSEQ multiplex PCR. V, J and clone size were drawn from that table, and D and trimming were deduced from the DNA. The sample includes tens of thousands of clones, approximately 84% of them seen just once. Germline V gene sequence: CDR1 SGHVS, CDR2 FQNEAQ. The CDR3 is 19 residues long. V was trimmed by 0 bases and J by 3 bases, leaving 22 bases between them. Seattle-derived patients entered the study during active infection and were followed longitudinally.

This receptor was identified in an elderly man with COVID-19, enrolled during active disease. The sequenced sample consisted of peripheral blood. J is TRBJ2-3 and V is TRBV7-8; TRBD2 is a possible D gene (6 bases). CDR3 bases: TGTGCCAGCAGCTTAGCGGTGACTAGTAACCGACCGAAAACAGATACGCAGTATTTT. Its translation is CASSLAVTSNRPKTDTQYF.